These T cell receptor beta chains were read from a single sample in a study of blood T cell repertoires in COVID-19. This table comes from immunoSEQ multiplex PCR, and its TCRdb copy is limited to in-frame clones, with some not included. The sample records about 100,000 clones, 85% to 90% being singletons. The sequenced sample consisted of peripheral blood. The source of these receptors is an elderly woman with acute or convalescent COVID-19. CDR3s include the opening cysteine and the closing phenylalanine or tryptophan. The D gene is left open where the match is weak. Expanded clones are given a class, and other clones once, few, many or no size at all.

v_gene,d_gene,j_gene,abundance,CDR3nt,CDR3aa
TRBV6-4,NA,TRBJ2-7,NA,TGTGCCAGCAGCCCCGGGGCCTACGAGCAGTACTTC,CASSPGAYEQYF
TRBV6-6,NA,TRBJ1-3,NA,TGTGCCAGCAGTTACCACACTACCTCTGGAAACACCATATATTTT,CASSYHTTSGNTIYF
TRBV10-2,NA,TRBJ2-7,NA,TGCGCCAGCAGTGGGCAGACGGGGTTCTACGAGCAGTACTTC,CASSGQTGFYEQYF
TRBV10-2,TRBD1,TRBJ1-5,NA,TGCGCCAGCAGTGAAGGACAGGGTTTAGCTAGTCAGCCCCAGCATTTT,CASSEGQGLASQPQHF
TRBV29-1,TRBD2,TRBJ2-6,NA,TGCAGCGTTATAGGACTAGCTGGGGCCAACGTCCTGACTTTC,CSVIGLAGANVLTF
TRBV11-2,NA,TRBJ1-3,NA,TGTGCCAGCAGCGAAGGACACCTCTCTGGAAACACCATATATTTT,CASSEGHLSGNTIYF
TRBV7-2,NA,TRBJ1-2,NA,TGTGCCAGCAGCCCGCAGTTAGGGGGTGGCTACACCTTC,CASSPQLGGGYTF
TRBV30,NA,TRBJ1-2,NA,TGTGCCTGGAGTGTACGGTCTCCCCATGGCTACACCTTC,CAWSVRSPHGYTF
TRBV24-1,NA,TRBJ2-3,NA,TGTGCCACCAGTCCAAGTAAGAGTACTACGCAGTATTTT,CATSPSKSTTQYF
TRBV27,TRBD1,TRBJ2-7,NA,TGTGCCAGCAGCCGGAACAGGGGGTGGGCCTACGAGCAGTACTTC,CASSRNRGWAYEQYF
TRBV10-3,NA,TRBJ1-2,NA,TGTGCCATCAGTGAGTCGGCCATCCCCTATGGCTACACCTTC,CAISESAIPYGYTF
TRBV6-2/TRBV6-3,NA,TRBJ2-4,once,TGTGCCAGCACCCCCGCGGGGGTCAGGGGAGGGAAAAACATTCAGTACTTC,CASTPAGVRGGKNIQYF
TRBV7-6,TRBD2,TRBJ2-3,NA,TGTGCCAGCAGCTCCGGGATTAGCGGGAACACAGGTACGCAGTATTTT,CASSSGISGNTGTQYF
TRBV27,TRBD1,TRBJ2-3,NA,TGTGCCAGCAGTAAGGGACAGGCAAAGAGCACAGATACGCAGTATTTT,CASSKGQAKSTDTQYF
TRBV28,NA,TRBJ1-6,NA,TGTGCCAGCAGTTTGCAACAGGGAAATACTAGGCTCCTCCACTTT,CASSLQQGNTRLLHF
TRBV7-9,TRBD2,TRBJ2-7,NA,TGTGCCAGCAGCTTAGGTGGGGGGGCCTACGAGCAGTACTTC,CASSLGGGAYEQYF
TRBV6-2/TRBV6-3,NA,TRBJ1-1,once,TGTGCCAGCAGTTGGAACAGGGACACTGAAGCTTTCTTT,CASSWNRDTEAFF
TRBV6-5,TRBD1,TRBJ1-1,NA,TGTGCCAGCAGTCGAGAACAGGGGGCTATTGAAGCTTTCTTT,CASSREQGAIEAFF
TRBV6-5,TRBD1,TRBJ2-2,NA,TGTGCCAGCAGGGGGACAGGGGAGGCCGGGGAGCTGTTTTTT,CASRGTGEAGELFF
TRBV10-2,NA,TRBJ1-2,NA,TGCGCCAGCAGTGAGGGTTTAATAAGGGGTTTTTATGGCTACACCTTC,CASSEGLIRGFYGYTF
TRBV10-2,TRBD2,TRBJ2-1,NA,TGCGCCAGCAAAGCGGGGGGGCTGAATGAGCAGTTCTTC,CASKAGGLNEQFF
TRBV19,NA,TRBJ1-2,NA,TGTGCCAGTAGTCCTGGAGGGTATGGCTACACCTTC,CASSPGGYGYTF
TRBV5-1,TRBD1,TRBJ2-6,NA,TGCGCCAGCAGCAGGGACAGGGGGCTTGGGGCCAACGTCCTGACTTTC,CASSRDRGLGANVLTF
TRBV7-9,TRBD2,TRBJ2-1,NA,TGTGCCAGCAGCGGGCCGGGACTAGCGGGCCTCAATGAGCAGTTCTTC,CASSGPGLAGLNEQFF
TRBV28,TRBD2,TRBJ2-1,NA,TGTGCCAGCAGTCAGCTTACGGGGGGGCCGGGTGAGCAGTTCTTC,CASSQLTGGPGEQFF
TRBV5-1,NA,TRBJ2-2,NA,TGCGCCAGCAGCTTGGGGTCAGGGGTATTCCACGGGGAGCTGTTTTTT,CASSLGSGVFHGELFF
TRBV5-5,TRBD1,TRBJ2-7,NA,TGTGCCAGCAGCAACCTACAGGGGGCGCGGTACGAGCAGTACTTC,CASSNLQGARYEQYF
TRBV24-1,NA,TRBJ1-3,NA,TGTGCCACCAGTGACCCGGGATCTTCTGGAAACACCATATATTTT,CATSDPGSSGNTIYF
TRBV5-4,TRBD1,TRBJ1-2,NA,TGTGCCAGCAGGCGGGGACAGGGGACTGGCTACACCTTC,CASRRGQGTGYTF
TRBV19,TRBD1,TRBJ1-2,NA,TGTGCCAGTAGGCTAGGGACAGTCTATAACTATGGCTACACCTTC,CASRLGTVYNYGYTF
TRBV7-2,NA,TRBJ2-1,NA,TGTGCCAGCAGCGGACAGCTATACAATGAGCAGTTCTTC,CASSGQLYNEQFF
TRBV3-1/TRBV3-2,NA,TRBJ2-7,NA,TGTGCCAGCAGCCAAGACTACTACGAGCAGTACTTC,CASSQDYYEQYF
TRBV30,TRBD1,TRBJ2-7,NA,TGTGCCTGGAGTGGTCAGTGGGGACAGAACTACGAGCAGTACTTC,CAWSGQWGQNYEQYF
TRBV19,TRBD1,TRBJ1-1,NA,TGTGCCAGTTGCTTAGGGACAGTGAACACTGAAGCTTTCTTT,CASCLGTVNTEAFF
TRBV10-1,NA,TRBJ1-4,NA,TGCGCCAGCCAAACCCGGGGATCGCCTAATGAAAAACTGTTTTTT,CASQTRGSPNEKLFF
TRBV29-1,NA,TRBJ2-7,NA,TGCAGCGTTGAAGGGTCAGGAGAGGGCTACGAGCAGTACTTC,CSVEGSGEGYEQYF
TRBV7-2,NA,TRBJ1-5,NA,TGTGCCAGCAGCTTATACGGCAGGGCTCAGCCCCAGCATTTT,CASSLYGRAQPQHF
TRBV6-6,TRBD2,TRBJ2-1,once,TGTGCCAGCAGTCCCGGGACTAACCTCGCCTACAATGAGCAGTTCTTC,CASSPGTNLAYNEQFF
TRBV4-3,TRBD1,TRBJ2-1,NA,TGCGCCAGCAGCCAGTACCGGGACAGGGTTGGGAATGAGCAGTTCTTC,CASSQYRDRVGNEQFF
TRBV5-4,TRBD2,TRBJ2-5,NA,TGTGCCAGCAGCCCGGGACTAGCGGGGGGGCAGGAGACCCAGTACTTC,CASSPGLAGGQETQYF
TRBV11-2,NA,TRBJ1-2,NA,TGTGCCAGCAGCTCTTCGAGTGACTATGGCTACACCTTC,CASSSSSDYGYTF
TRBV27,TRBD1,TRBJ1-4,NA,TGTGCCAGCAGCCGGGGGACAGGGAGGAATGAAAAACTGTTTTTT,CASSRGTGRNEKLFF
TRBV7-6,NA,TRBJ1-4,NA,TGTGCCAGCAGCTTAGGGGGGGGATCAACTAATGAAAAACTGTTTTTT,CASSLGGGSTNEKLFF
TRBV13,TRBD2,TRBJ2-7,NA,TGTGCCAGCAGCGGTAGCGGGGGCCCTGAGCAGTACTTC,CASSGSGGPEQYF
TRBV5-6,NA,TRBJ1-3,NA,TGTGCCAGCAGCTCCTCCTACACCATATATTTT,CASSSSYTIYF
TRBV27,TRBD2,TRBJ2-6,NA,TGTGCCAGCAGTTTATGGGGACTAGCGCATTCTGGGGCCAACGTCCTGACTTTC,CASSLWGLAHSGANVLTF
TRBV5-1,NA,TRBJ1-2,NA,TGCGCCAGCAGCCGCGGACAGAACGCTAACTATGGCTACACCTTC,CASSRGQNANYGYTF
TRBV7-2,NA,TRBJ1-2,few,TGTGCCAGCAGCTTGTCGTGGGCTAGCGTCTATGGCTACACCTTC,CASSLSWASVYGYTF
TRBV27,TRBD1,TRBJ1-1,NA,TGTGCCAGCAGTTTGGACAGGTTTGGGACTGAAGCTTTCTTT,CASSLDRFGTEAFF
TRBV13,TRBD2,TRBJ2-2,NA,TGTGCCAGCAGCCCCGGGGGGGCCGCCCCGAACACCGGGGAGCTGTTTTTT,CASSPGGAAPNTGELFF
TRBV7-6,TRBD1,TRBJ2-2,NA,TGTGCCACCTCCGTGGGGACAGTGAACACCGGGGAGCTGTTTTTT,CATSVGTVNTGELFF
TRBV6-6,NA,TRBJ1-1,NA,TGTGCCAGCAGTACAGCCATGAACACTGAAGCTTTCTTT,CASSTAMNTEAFF
TRBV27,TRBD1,TRBJ2-2,NA,TGTGCCAGCAGCCACCGGGACAGGGGGTTCGGGGAGCTGTTTTTT,CASSHRDRGFGELFF
TRBV28,TRBD2,TRBJ2-2,NA,TGTGCCAGCAGCTCATCGGGAGGGAACACCGGGGAGCTGTTTTTT,CASSSSGGNTGELFF
TRBV11-2,NA,TRBJ2-7,once,TGTGCCAGCAGAGGACAGCTATACGAGCAGTACTTC,CASRGQLYEQYF
TRBV24-1,TRBD1,TRBJ1-2,NA,TGTGCCACCAGTGATCACGACAGGGTTTGGAGCTACACCTTC,CATSDHDRVWSYTF
TRBV24-1,NA,TRBJ2-2,NA,TGTGCCACCAGTGATTTGCGGACATGGAACACCGGGGAGCTGTTTTTT,CATSDLRTWNTGELFF
TRBV14,NA,TRBJ2-1,NA,TGTGCCAGCAGCCAAGATCTAAGTTCTGGTGGCAATGAGCAGTTCTTC,CASSQDLSSGGNEQFF
TRBV15,TRBD1,TRBJ2-5,NA,TGTGCCACCAGCAGAACAGGGGAACCGGGGCAGACCCAGTACTTC,CATSRTGEPGQTQYF
TRBV10-3,NA,TRBJ2-5,NA,TGTGCCATCAGTGCAGGTAACCAAGAGACCCAGTACTTC,CAISAGNQETQYF